What follows are 16 T cell receptor beta chains derived from one specimen sequenced in a study of OX40 agonist ivuxolimab in advanced cancers. Some clones are missing from TCRdb's copy, which holds only in-frame ones; the method was immunoSEQ multiplex PCR. The sample gives approximately 90,000 clones, 87% of which show up once; approximately 1.5% is in the top ten. This sample comprised CD4+ or CD8+ T cells sorted from blood, obtained in a trial of the OX40 agonist ivuxolimab. The origin of the receptors is an adult with an advanced solid tumor such as melanoma, head and neck, liver or kidney cancer.

A remark on this clone: The sample contains more than one DNA sequence encoding this CDR3. The V call is TRBV6-5, the J call TRBJ1-2; TRBD1 matches 7 bases. CDR1 is MNHEY and CDR2 is SVGAGI in the germline V gene. V shed 5 bases and J 3 bases; nucleotides not matched to a gene: 3. The length of the CDR3 is 13 residues. CDR3 in DNA: TGTGCCAGCAGTCGGGACAGAGACTATGGCTACACCTTC. Translated, it gives CASSRDRDYGYTF.

CDR3 DNA: TGTGCCAGCAGTTTCTACAAAACAATCTATAGCAATCAGCCCCAGCATTTT. Amino acids: CASSFYKTIYSNQPQHF. V and J are TRBV27 and TRBJ1-5; D remains ambiguous. The CDR3 has 17 amino acids. The V and J ends lost 3 bases and 0 bases respectively, with 15 bases between them. Germline V gene data show CDR1 as MNHEY and CDR2 as SMNVEV (reference sequence).

Only one count was recorded for this clone. The V and J genes are TRBV4-1 and TRBJ2-3; D possibly corresponds to TRBD1 (6 bases). Germline V lookup: CDR1 MGHRA, CDR2 YSYEKL. Between the trimmed V and J ends, which lost 4 bases and 1 base, there was a span of 15 bases. CDR3 length: 16 residues. DNA for the CDR3: TGCGCCAGCAGCCCCCGACAGGTAGAGGGCACAGATACGCAGTATTTT. Translating it yields CASSPRQVEGTDTQYF.

The chain combines TRBV7-3 with TRBJ2-7; D is perhaps TRBD1 (6 bases). The length of the CDR3 is 14 residues. V dropped 0 bases and J dropped 6 bases, with 12 bases sitting between them. Germline V gene lookup returns CDR1 SGHTA and CDR2 FQGTGA. The CDR3 bases are TGTGCCAGCAGCTTAACAACAGGGAGTAGCGAGCAGTACTTC. Protein: CASSLTTGSSEQYF.

The table lists this clone with a few counts. The chain uses TRBV19 and TRBJ2-1, with 9 bases that match TRBD1. The ends lost 7 bases at V and 0 bases at J; junction bases unmatched: 4. This CDR3 spans 15 amino acids. Germline V gene data show CDR1 as LNHDA and CDR2 as SQIVND (reference sequence). The CDR3 region has the DNA TGTGCCAGTATGAAGGACAGGGGCTCCTACAATGAGCAGTTCTTC. It yields the protein CASMKDRGSYNEQFF.

The rearrangement uses TRBV19 and TRBJ2-2; 14 bases line up with TRBD2. The CDR3 is made up of 21 amino acids. The ends lost 2 bases at V and 1 base at J; junction bases unmatched: 12. Germline CDR1 and CDR2: LNHDA and SQIVND (reference sequence). DNA of the CDR3: TGTGCCAGTAGTATATCGTTGTTGGGACTAGCGGGGGCAAGGAACACCGGGGAGCTGTTTTTT. Translation gives CASSISLLGLAGARNTGELFF.

This clone was detected only once. A read error may produce the germline difference seen at one junction end. The rearrangement links TRBV7-7 to TRBJ2-6; possible D gene TRBD2, 5 bases. Germline-derived CDR1 and CDR2 are SSHAT and FNYEAQ (reference sequence). The CDR3 spans 14 residues. The CDR3 DNA reads TGTGCTAGCAGCCCGGGGTCTGGGGCCAACGTCCTGACTTTC. Translating it yields CASSPGSGANVLTF. The entire variable domain, with the rest obtained from reference TRBV7-7 and TRBJ2-6, is as follows: GAGVSQSPRYKVTKRGQDVTLRCDPISSHATLYWYQQALGQGPEFLTYFNYEAQPDKSGLPSDRFSAERPEGSISTLTIQRTEQRDSAMYRCASSPGSGANVLTFGAGSRLTVL.

The genes are TRBV6-1 and TRBJ1-2; D is uncertain. The germline V gene has CDR1 MNHNS and CDR2 SASEGT. This CDR3 contains 15 residues. Trimming took 2 bases from V and 1 from J, leaving 11 bases between them. CDR3 amino acids: CASSELGSFNYGYTF. The CDR3 DNA follows: TGTGCCAGCAGTGAATTGGGCAGCTTTAACTATGGCTACACCTTC.

V gene TRBV28 combines with J gene TRBJ2-7, with 8 bases fitting TRBD1. V was pared by 3 bases and J by 3 bases, with 10 bases of the junction left unmatched. In germline, CDR1 is MDHEN, CDR2 SYDVKM. CDR3 length equals 16 residues. The CDR3 coding sequence is TGTGCCAGCAGTTTCCCACAGGGGGTCGGAGGCTACGAGCAGTACTTC. Amino acids: CASSFPQGVGGYEQYF.

The chain employs TRBV6-6 and TRBJ2-1; 12 nucleotides align to TRBD2. This CDR3 has 16 amino acids. Trimming took 7 bases from V and 2 from J; bases not matched to a gene: 6. The V gene's germline CDR1 is MNHNY and CDR2 SVGAGI (reference sequence). CDR3 DNA sequence: TGTGCCAGCAAGACTAGCGGGGGAAGGACCTACAATGAGCAGTTCTTC. Its translation: CASKTSGGRTYNEQFF.

This clone appeared a few times. The genes are TRBV9 and TRBJ1-6, with D hard to call. Trimming shortened V by 0 bases and J by 11 bases, and 18 bases separated the two germline ends. The CDR3 is 16 amino acids. Germline CDR1 and CDR2: SGDLS and YYNGEE. The CDR3 DNA sequence: TGTGCCAGCAGCGTAGTGGCAGGAGGCTTGGGCGCACCCCTCCACTTT. Protein sequence: CASSVVAGGLGAPLHF.

This chain connects TRBV5-1 to TRBJ2-7; 7 bases are shared with TRBD1. The CDR3 is made up of 14 amino acids. The germline V gene has CDR1 SGHRS and CDR2 YFSETQ. Trimming at V came to 6 bases and at J to 3 bases, leaving 9 bases not matched to a gene. In nucleotides, the CDR3 is TGCGCCAGCACGCCCGACAGGGACATCTACGAGCAGTACTTC. It codes for CASTPDRDIYEQYF. Together with reference TRBV5-1 and TRBJ2-7, the CDR3 gives the full variable domain: KAGVTQTPRYLIKTRGQQVTLSCSPISGHRSVSWYQQTPGQGLQFLFEYFSETQRNKGNFPGRFSGRQFSNSRSEMNVSTLELGDSALYLCASTPDRDIYEQYFGPGTRLTVT.

This clone was detected once. This rearrangement joins TRBV6-1 to TRBJ2-7, with TRBD2 as a possible D gene (6 bases). The CDR3 length is 14 residues. V was trimmed by 1 base and J by 4 bases, leaving 11 bases between them. Germline lookup yields CDR1 MNHNS and CDR2 SASEGT. The DNA of the CDR3 is TGTGCCAGCAGTGAAGGGGGGGTGGGTTACGAGCAGTACTTC. This gives the protein CASSEGGVGYEQYF.

The chain links TRBV18 to TRBJ1-3; 7 positions match TRBD1. The germline CDR1 and CDR2 sequences are KGHSH and LQKENI. The length of the CDR3 is 14 residues. After removal of 6 bases from V and 7 bases from J, the junction contained 9 bases not matched to a gene. CDR3 amino acids: CASSAGGERNTIYF. The CDR3 DNA is TGTGCCAGCTCGGCAGGGGGAGAACGGAACACCATATATTTT.

This rearrangement joins TRBV11-2 to TRBJ2-5, with D maybe TRBD2 (5 bases). The CDR3 contains 12 residues. V lost 8 bases, J lost 7 bases, and 14 bases lay in between. Germline CDR1 reads SGHAT; CDR2 reads FQNNGV. CDR3 DNA: TGTGCCAGCTCCGAGAAGGAGGCGACCCAGTACTTC. Translating it yields CASSEKEATQYF.

The V gene is TRBV18, the J gene TRBJ2-1; the match to TRBD2 covers 12 bases. The V and J ends lost 4 bases and 7 bases, in that order; junction bases with no gene match: 11. Looked up from germline, CDR1 is KGHSH and CDR2 is LQKENI. The CDR3 has 17 amino acids. The CDR3 DNA sequence: TGTGCCAGCTCACGGACTAGCGGGGCTACCCGGCGAAATGAGCAGTTCTTC. This codes for CASSRTSGATRRNEQFF.